This T cell receptor (beta chain) was sequenced during a study of shared clonotypes between healthy human individuals. DNA at approximately 200 ng, around 30,000 T cell genomes, went into sorted-subset replicate PCRs. Libraries were prepared by immunoSEQ multiplex PCR; TCRdb keeps only in-frame clonotypes and omits some of them. The table shows 2 million to 3 million clones, with 90% to 95% occurring only once. The germline CDR1 and CDR2 sequences are SGHRS and YFSETQ. The CDR3 spans 13 residues. Trimming shortened V by 5 bases and J by 1 base, and 9 bases separated the two germline ends. Into CD45RA+ naive and CD45RA-negative memory subsets, the CD4+ cells were split.

The sequenced sample consisted of naive CD4+ T cells sorted from blood. As to subset: CD45RA+ positively selected. The chain links TRBV5-1 to TRBJ1-1, with D maybe TRBD1 (6 bases). The origin of this receptor is a man aged 18 to 35 in good health. CDR3: CASRQGKNTEAFF. CDR3 DNA: TGCGCCAGCAGACAGGGTAAGAACACTGAAGCTTTCTTT. Based on the CDR3 plus reference TRBV5-1 and TRBJ1-1, the full variable domain is KAGVTQTPRYLIKTRGQQVTLSCSPISGHRSVSWYQQTPGQGLQFLFEYFSETQRNKGNFPGRFSGRQFSNSRSEMNVSTLELGDSALYLCASRQGKNTEAFFGQGTRLTVV.